These T cell receptor beta chains were read from a single sample in a study of shared clonotypes between healthy human individuals. Sequenced by immunoSEQ multiplex PCR; TCRdb stores in-frame clones only, minus some. Of over 2 million clones listed, 85% to 95% are singletons. Sequencing was done on a sample of naive CD4+ T cells from PBMCs. The receptors derive from a man aged 18 to 29 in good health. Some clones in this sample may be carry-over from other donors' samples. Each CDR3 is given with its conserved first and last residue. The D gene is left open where the match is weak. The size of a clone is reported for some rows only, either as once, few or many, or as a class for expanded clones.

j_gene | v_gene | d_gene | abundance | CDR3aa | CDR3nt
TRBJ2-2 | TRBV6-4 | NA | NA | CASSDIAGSNTGELFF | TGTGCCAGCAGTGATATAGCAGGATCGAACACCGGGGAGCTGTTTTTT
TRBJ1-3 | TRBV5-4 | TRBD1 | NA | CASSLDRGRNTIYF | TGTGCCAGCAGCTTAGACAGGGGCCGAAACACCATATATTTT
TRBJ1-5 | TRBV7-3 | NA | NA | CASRGRISNQPQHF | TGTGCCAGCAGGGGCCGGATTAGCAATCAGCCCCAGCATTTT
TRBJ2-2 | TRBV7-6 | NA | NA | CASSQAPLPGELFF | TGTGCCAGCAGCCAAGCCCCCCTCCCCGGGGAGCTGTTTTTT
TRBJ2-2 | TRBV9 | TRBD1 | once | CASSVQGARDAGELFF | TGTGCCAGCAGCGTCCAGGGGGCGCGGGACGCCGGGGAGCTGTTTTTT
TRBJ2-1 | TRBV11-3 | NA | once | CASSPRASSYNEQFF | TGTGCCAGCAGCCCTAGGGCGAGCTCCTACAATGAGCAGTTCTTC
TRBJ2-5 | TRBV5-1 | NA | NA | CASSLAMRETQYF | TGCGCCAGCAGCTTGGCAATGAGGGAGACCCAGTACTTC
TRBJ2-2 | TRBV5-1 | TRBD1 | NA | CASSTGGRFTGELFF | TGCGCCAGCAGCACAGGGGGAAGATTCACCGGGGAGCTGTTTTTT
TRBJ2-5 | TRBV7-3 | TRBD1 | NA | CASSRDRQETQYF | TGTGCCAGCAGCCGGGACAGACAAGAGACCCAGTACTTC
TRBJ2-5 | TRBV5-4 | TRBD1 | NA | CASSSVTGYQETQYF | TGTGCCAGCAGCTCGGTGACAGGGTACCAAGAGACCCAGTACTTC
TRBJ1-1 | TRBV6-6 | NA | NA | CASRQGWVNTEAFF | TGTGCCAGCAGGCAGGGGTGGGTAAACACTGAAGCTTTCTTT
TRBJ2-5 | TRBV5-1 | NA | NA | CASSLGLLGETQYF | TGCGCCAGCAGCCTAGGACTGTTGGGGGAGACCCAGTACTTC
TRBJ2-3 | TRBV9 | NA | NA | CASSDIGGDTDTQYF | TGTGCCAGCAGTGACATAGGGGGGGACACAGATACGCAGTATTTT
TRBJ1-2 | TRBV18 | TRBD1 | NA | CASSPVGETGGYGYTF | TGTGCCAGCTCACCAGTAGGCGAGACAGGGGGCTATGGCTACACCTTC
TRBJ2-1 | TRBV25-1 | TRBD1 | NA | CASSDPGQGYNEQFF | TGTGCCAGCAGTGACCCGGGACAGGGGTACAATGAGCAGTTCTTC
TRBJ2-5 | TRBV28 | NA | NA | CASSRTAFQETQYF | TGTGCCAGCAGCCGCACCGCCTTTCAAGAGACCCAGTACTTC
TRBJ2-5 | TRBV15 | NA | NA | CATSRARETQYF | TGTGCCACCAGCAGGGCAAGGGAGACCCAGTACTTC
TRBJ1-1 | TRBV7-9 | NA | NA | CASSFGTPGEAFF | TGTGCCAGCAGCTTCGGAACCCCGGGTGAAGCTTTCTTT
TRBJ2-3 | TRBV5-4 | TRBD2 | NA | CASRETSGYNTDTQYF | TGTGCCAGCAGGGAGACTAGCGGGTATAACACAGATACGCAGTATTTT
TRBJ2-4 | TRBV18 | TRBD2 | few | CASSEGRDIQYF | TGTGCCAGCTCCGAAGGGAGGGATATTCAGTACTTC
TRBJ1-2 | TRBV28 | NA | few | CASSPETNYGYTF | TGTGCCAGCAGCCCCGAAACTAACTATGGCTACACCTTC
TRBJ2-2 | TRBV27 | TRBD2 | NA | CASSSYPGLAGLNTGELFF | TGTGCCAGCAGTTCTTACCCCGGACTAGCGGGGCTTAACACCGGGGAGCTGTTTTTT